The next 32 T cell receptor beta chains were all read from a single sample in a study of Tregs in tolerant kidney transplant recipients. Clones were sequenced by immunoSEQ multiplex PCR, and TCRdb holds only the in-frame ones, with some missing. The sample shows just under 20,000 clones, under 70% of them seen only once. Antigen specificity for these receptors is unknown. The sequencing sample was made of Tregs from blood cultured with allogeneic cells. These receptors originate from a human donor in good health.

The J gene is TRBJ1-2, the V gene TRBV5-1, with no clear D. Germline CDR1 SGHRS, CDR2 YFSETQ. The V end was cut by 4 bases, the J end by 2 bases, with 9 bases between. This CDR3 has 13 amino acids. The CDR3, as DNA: TGCGCCAGCAGCGAGACAATAAACTATGGCTACACCTTC. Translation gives CASSETINYGYTF. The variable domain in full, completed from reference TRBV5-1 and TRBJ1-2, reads KAGVTQTPRYLIKTRGQQVTLSCSPISGHRSVSWYQQTPGQGLQFLFEYFSETQRNKGNFPGRFSGRQFSNSRSEMNVSTLELGDSALYLCASSETINYGYTFGSGTRLTVV.

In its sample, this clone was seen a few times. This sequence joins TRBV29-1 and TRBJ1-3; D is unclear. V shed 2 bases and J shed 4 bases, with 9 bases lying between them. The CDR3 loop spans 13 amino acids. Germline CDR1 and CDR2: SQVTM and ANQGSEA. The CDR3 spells CSVEPDNGNTIYF. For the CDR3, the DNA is TGCAGCGTTGAACCCGATAACGGAAACACCATATATTTT.

The CDR3 DNA sequence: TGTGCCATCAGTGGGGGCGGGAGAACGAACACCGGGGAGCTGTTTTTT. It yields the protein CAISGGGRTNTGELFF. V gene TRBV10-3 combines with J gene TRBJ2-2, with TRBD2 matching over 7 bases. With 4 bases clipped from V and 0 bases from J, the junction kept 5 bases outside the gene matches. Looked up from germline, CDR1 is ENHRY and CDR2 is SYGVKD. The CDR3 covers 16 residues.

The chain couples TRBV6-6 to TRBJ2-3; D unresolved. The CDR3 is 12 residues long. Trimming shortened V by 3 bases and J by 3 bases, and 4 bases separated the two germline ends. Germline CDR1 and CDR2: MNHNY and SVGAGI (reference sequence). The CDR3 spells CASSYLTDTQYF. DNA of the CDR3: TGTGCCAGCAGTTATTTAACAGATACGCAGTATTTT.

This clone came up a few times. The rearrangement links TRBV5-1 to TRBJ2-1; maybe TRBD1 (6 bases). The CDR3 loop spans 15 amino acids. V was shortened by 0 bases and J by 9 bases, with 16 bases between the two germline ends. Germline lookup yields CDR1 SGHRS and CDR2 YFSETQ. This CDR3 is CASSLDRQAVSEQFF. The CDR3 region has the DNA TGCGCCAGCAGCTTGGATAGACAGGCCGTCAGTGAGCAGTTCTTC.

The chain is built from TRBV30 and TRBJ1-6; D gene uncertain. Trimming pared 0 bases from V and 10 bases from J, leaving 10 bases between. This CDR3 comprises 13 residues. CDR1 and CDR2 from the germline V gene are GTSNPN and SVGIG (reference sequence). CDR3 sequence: CAWSVRGKSPLHF. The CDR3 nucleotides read TGTGCCTGGAGTGTACGCGGGAAGTCACCCCTCCACTTT.

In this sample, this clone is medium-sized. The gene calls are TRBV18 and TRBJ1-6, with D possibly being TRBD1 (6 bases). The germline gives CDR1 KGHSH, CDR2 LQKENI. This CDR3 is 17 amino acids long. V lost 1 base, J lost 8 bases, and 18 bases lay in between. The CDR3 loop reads CASSPRTGGSGDSPLHF. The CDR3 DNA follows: TGTGCCAGCTCACCACGGACCGGGGGCTCGGGGGATTCACCCCTCCACTTT.

The CDR3 DNA is TGCGCCAGCAGCTTGGCCGGGCAGGGCTACTACAATGAGCAGTTCTTC. Protein product: CASSLAGQGYYNEQFF. The chain recombines TRBV5-1 with TRBJ2-1; possible D gene TRBD1, 5 bases. Deletions cut 0 bases from V and 3 bases from J, with 13 bases between. This CDR3 is 16 amino acids long. Germline values: CDR1 SGHRS, CDR2 YFSETQ. Combining the CDR3 with reference TRBV5-1 and TRBJ2-1 gives the whole variable domain KAGVTQTPRYLIKTRGQQVTLSCSPISGHRSVSWYQQTPGQGLQFLFEYFSETQRNKGNFPGRFSGRQFSNSRSEMNVSTLELGDSALYLCASSLAGQGYYNEQFFGPGTRLTVL.

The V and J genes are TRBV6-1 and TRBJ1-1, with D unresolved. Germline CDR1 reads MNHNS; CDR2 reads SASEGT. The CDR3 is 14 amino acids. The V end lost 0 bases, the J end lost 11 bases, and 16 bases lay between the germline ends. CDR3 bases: TGTGCCAGCAGTGAAGCAGGAGGGCACCGTGGGGCTTTCTTT. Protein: CASSEAGGHRGAFF.

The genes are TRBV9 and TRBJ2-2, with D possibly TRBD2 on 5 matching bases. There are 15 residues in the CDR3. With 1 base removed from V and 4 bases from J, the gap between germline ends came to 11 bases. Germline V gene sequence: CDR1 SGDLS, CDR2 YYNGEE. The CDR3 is CASSVTGSGTGELFF. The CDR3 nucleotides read TGTGCCAGCAGCGTAACGGGGTCTGGCACCGGGGAGCTGTTTTTT.

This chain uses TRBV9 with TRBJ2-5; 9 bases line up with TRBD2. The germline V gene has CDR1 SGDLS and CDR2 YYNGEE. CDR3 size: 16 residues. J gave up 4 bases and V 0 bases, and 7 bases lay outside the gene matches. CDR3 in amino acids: CASSVGSGTSLETQYF. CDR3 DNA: TGTGCCAGCAGCGTAGGATCTGGGACTAGCTTAGAGACCCAGTACTTC.

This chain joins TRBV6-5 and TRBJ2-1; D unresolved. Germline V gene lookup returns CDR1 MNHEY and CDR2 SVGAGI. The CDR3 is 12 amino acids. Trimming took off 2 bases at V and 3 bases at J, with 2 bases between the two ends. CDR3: CASSYGYNEQFF. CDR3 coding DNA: TGTGCCAGCAGTTACGGCTACAATGAGCAGTTCTTC.

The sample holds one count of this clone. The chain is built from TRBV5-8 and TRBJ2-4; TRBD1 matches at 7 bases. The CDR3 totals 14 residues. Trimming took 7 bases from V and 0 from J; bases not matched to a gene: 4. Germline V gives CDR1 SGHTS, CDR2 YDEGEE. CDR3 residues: CASVQGVAKNIQYF. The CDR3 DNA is TGTGCCAGCGTCCAGGGGGTAGCCAAAAACATTCAGTACTTC.

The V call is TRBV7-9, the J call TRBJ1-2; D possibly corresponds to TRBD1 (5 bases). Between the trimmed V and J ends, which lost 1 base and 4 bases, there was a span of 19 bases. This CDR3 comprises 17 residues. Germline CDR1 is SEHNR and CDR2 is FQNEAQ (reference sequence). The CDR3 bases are TGTGCCAGCAGCTTAGGGGGCGCGAGGGGCTATAGCTATGGCTACACCTTC. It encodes CASSLGGARGYSYGYTF.

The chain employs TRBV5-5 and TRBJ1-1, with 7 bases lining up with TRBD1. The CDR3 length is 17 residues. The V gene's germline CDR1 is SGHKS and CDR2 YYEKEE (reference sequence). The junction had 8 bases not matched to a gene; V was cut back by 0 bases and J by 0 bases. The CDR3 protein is CASSLAAGGQLNTEAFF. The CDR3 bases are TGTGCCAGCAGCTTGGCAGCGGGGGGACAGTTGAACACTGAAGCTTTCTTT. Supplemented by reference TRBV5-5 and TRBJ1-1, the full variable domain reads DAGVTQSPTHLIKTRGQQVTLRCSPISGHKSVSWYQQVLGQGPQFIFQYYEKEERGRGNFPDRFSARQFPNYSSELNVNALLLGDSALYLCASSLAAGGQLNTEAFFGQGTRLTVV.

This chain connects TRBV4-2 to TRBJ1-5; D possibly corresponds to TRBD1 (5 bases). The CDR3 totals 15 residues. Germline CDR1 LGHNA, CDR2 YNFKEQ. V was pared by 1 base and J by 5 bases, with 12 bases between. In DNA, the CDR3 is TGTGCCAGCAGCCAAGGATACATAGGGGATCAGCCCCAGCATTTT. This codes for CASSQGYIGDQPQHF.

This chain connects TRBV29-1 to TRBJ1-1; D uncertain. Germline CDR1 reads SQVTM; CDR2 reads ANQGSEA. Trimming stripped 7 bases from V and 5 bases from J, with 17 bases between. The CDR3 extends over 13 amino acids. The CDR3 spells CSGGEGRGTEAFF. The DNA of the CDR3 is TGCAGCGGCGGAGAAGGAAGAGGGACTGAAGCTTTCTTT.

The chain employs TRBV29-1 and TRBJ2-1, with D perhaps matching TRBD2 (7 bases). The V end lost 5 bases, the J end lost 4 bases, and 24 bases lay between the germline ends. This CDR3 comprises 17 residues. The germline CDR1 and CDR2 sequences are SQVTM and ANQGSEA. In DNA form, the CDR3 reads TGCAGCGTTTGGGGGCTGGGGGGGCTAGCGTTGTACAATGAGCAGTTCTTC. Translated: CSVWGLGGLALYNEQFF.

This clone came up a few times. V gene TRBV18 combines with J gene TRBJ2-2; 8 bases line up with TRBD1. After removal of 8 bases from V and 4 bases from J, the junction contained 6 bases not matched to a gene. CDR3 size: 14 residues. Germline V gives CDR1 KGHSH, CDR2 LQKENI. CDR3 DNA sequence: TGTGCCAGCGCGAACACAGGGGGCACCGGGGAGCTGTTTTTT. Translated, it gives CASANTGGTGELFF.

The CDR3 bases are TGTGCCAGCAGCGGAACAGGGATATCCCTTAGCACTGAAGCTTTCTTT. This translates into CASSGTGISLSTEAFF. The chain has TRBV7-8 and TRBJ1-1; D is perhaps TRBD1 (6 bases). This CDR3 region has 16 residues. Per the germline V gene, CDR1 is SGHVS and CDR2 is FQNEAQ. Deletions cut 5 bases from V and 4 bases from J, with 20 bases between.

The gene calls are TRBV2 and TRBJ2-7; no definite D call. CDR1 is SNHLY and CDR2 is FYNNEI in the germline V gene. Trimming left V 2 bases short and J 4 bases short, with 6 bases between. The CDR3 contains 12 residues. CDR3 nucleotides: TGTGCCAGCAGTGAATCCCGTTACGAGCAGTACTTC. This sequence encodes CASSESRYEQYF.

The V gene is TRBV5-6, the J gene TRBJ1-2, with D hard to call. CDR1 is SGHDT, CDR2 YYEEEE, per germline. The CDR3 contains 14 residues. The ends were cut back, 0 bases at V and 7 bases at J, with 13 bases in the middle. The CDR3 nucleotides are TGTGCCAGCAGCTTGGCCCCGGACGATCGTGGCTACACCTTC. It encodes CASSLAPDDRGYTF.

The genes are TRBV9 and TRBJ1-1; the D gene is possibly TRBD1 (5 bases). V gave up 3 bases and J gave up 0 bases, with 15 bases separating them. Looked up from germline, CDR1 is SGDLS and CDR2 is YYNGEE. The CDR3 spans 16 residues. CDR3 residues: CASSATGGRVNTEAFF. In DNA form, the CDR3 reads TGTGCCAGCAGCGCCACCGGGGGAAGGGTGAACACTGAAGCTTTCTTT.

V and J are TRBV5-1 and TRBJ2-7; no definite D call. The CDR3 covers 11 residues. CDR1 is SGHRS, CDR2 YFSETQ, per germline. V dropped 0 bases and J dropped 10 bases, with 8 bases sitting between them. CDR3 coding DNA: TGCGCCAGCAGCTTGGGGGCTGATCAGTACTTC. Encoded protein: CASSLGADQYF.

The CDR3 loop is CASSDTGGSYNEQFF. The CDR3 nucleotides are TGCGCCAGCAGCGATACAGGGGGGTCCTACAATGAGCAGTTCTTC. This chain joins TRBV10-1 and TRBJ2-1, with 8 positions matching TRBD1. The length of the CDR3 is 15 residues. The germline V gene encodes CDR1 WNHNN and CDR2 SYGVQD (reference sequence). The J segment lost 1 base and the V segment lost 6 bases, leaving 5 bases of the junction unmatched.

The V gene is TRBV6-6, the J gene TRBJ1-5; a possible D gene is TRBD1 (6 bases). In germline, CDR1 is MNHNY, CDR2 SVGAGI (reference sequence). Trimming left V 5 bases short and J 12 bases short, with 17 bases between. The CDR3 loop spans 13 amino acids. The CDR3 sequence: CASSRNEGEIQHF. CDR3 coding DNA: TGTGCCAGCAGTCGTAATGAGGGGGAGATCCAGCATTTT.

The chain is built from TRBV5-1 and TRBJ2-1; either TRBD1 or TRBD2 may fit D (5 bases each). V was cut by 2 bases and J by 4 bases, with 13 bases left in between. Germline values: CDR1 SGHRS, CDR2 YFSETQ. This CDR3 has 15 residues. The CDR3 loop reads CASSFLGDLYNEQFF. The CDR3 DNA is TGCGCCAGCAGCTTTCTGGGGGATCTGTACAATGAGCAGTTCTTC.

CDR3 loop: CASSPGTGDNSPLHF. In DNA form, the CDR3 reads TGTGCCAGCTCACCTGGGACAGGGGACAATTCACCCCTCCACTTT. The rearrangement uses TRBV18 and TRBJ1-6; 10 bases line up with TRBD1. The junction had 3 bases not matched to a gene; V was cut back by 3 bases and J by 7 bases. Looked up from germline, CDR1 is KGHSH and CDR2 is LQKENI. The length of the CDR3 is 15 residues.

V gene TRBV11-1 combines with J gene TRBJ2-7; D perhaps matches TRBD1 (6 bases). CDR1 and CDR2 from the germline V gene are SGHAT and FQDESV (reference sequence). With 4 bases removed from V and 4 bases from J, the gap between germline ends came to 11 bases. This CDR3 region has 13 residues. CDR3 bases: TGTGCCAGCAGCTCACCAGGGGATTACGAGCAGTACTTC. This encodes CASSSPGDYEQYF. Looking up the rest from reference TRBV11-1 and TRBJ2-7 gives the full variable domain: EAEVAQSPRYKITEKSQAVAFWCDPISGHATLYWYRQILGQGPELLVQFQDESVVDDSQLPKDRFSAERLKGVDSTLKIQPAELGDSAMYLCASSSPGDYEQYFGPGTRLTVT.

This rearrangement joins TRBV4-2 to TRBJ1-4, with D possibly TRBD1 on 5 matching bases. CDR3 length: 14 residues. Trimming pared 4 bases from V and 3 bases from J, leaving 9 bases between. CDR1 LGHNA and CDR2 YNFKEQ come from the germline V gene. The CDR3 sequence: CASSLRGANEKLFF. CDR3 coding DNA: TGTGCCAGCAGCCTTCGAGGGGCTAATGAAAAACTGTTTTTT.

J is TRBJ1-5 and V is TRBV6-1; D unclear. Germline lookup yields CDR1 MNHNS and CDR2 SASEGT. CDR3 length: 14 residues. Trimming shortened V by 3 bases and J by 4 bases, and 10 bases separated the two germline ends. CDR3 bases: TGTGCCAGCAGTGAGTCCGGGCCAAATCAGCCCCAGCATTTT. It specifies CASSESGPNQPQHF.

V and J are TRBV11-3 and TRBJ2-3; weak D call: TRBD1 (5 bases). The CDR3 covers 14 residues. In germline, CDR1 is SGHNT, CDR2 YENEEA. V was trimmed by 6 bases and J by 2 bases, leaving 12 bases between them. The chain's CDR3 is CASSKGSATDTQYF. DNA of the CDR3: TGTGCCAGCAGTAAGGGGTCAGCCACAGATACGCAGTATTTT. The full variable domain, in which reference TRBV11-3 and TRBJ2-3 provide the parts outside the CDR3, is EAGVVQSPRYKIIEKKQPVAFWCNPISGHNTLYWYLQNLGQGPELLIRYENEEAVDDSQLPKDRFSAERLKGVDSTLKIQPAELGDSAVYLCASSKGSATDTQYFGPGTRLTVL.